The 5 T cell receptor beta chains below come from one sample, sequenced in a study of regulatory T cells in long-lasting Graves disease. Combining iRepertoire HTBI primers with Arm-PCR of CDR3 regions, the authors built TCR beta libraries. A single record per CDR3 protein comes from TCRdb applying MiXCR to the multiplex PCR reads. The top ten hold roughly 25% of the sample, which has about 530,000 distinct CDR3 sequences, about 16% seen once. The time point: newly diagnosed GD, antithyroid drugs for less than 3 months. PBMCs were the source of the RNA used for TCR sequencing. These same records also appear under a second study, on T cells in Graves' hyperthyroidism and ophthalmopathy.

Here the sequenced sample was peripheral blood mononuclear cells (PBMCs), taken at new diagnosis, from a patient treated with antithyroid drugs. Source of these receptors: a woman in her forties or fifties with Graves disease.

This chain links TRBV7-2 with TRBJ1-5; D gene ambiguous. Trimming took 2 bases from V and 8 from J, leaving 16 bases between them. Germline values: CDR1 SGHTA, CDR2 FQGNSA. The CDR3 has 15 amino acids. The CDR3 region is CASSLTVSSMEPQHF. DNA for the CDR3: TGTGCCAGCAGCTTAACGGTCAGTTCCATGGAGCCCCAGCATTTT.

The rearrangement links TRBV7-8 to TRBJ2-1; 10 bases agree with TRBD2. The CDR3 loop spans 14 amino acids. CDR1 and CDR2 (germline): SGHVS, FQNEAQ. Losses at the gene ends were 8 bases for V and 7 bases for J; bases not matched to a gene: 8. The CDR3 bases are TGTGCCAGCTCAAAAGCGGGGGGGCTTAATGAGCAGTTCTTC. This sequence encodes CASSKAGGLNEQFF.

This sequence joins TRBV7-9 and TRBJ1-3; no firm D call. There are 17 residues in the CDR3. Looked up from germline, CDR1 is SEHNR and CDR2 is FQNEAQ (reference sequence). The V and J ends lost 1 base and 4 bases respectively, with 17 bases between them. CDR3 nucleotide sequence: TGTGCCAGCAGCTTAGTGGTCAGCACCACTGGGGGAAACACCATATATTTT. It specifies CASSLVVSTTGGNTIYF.

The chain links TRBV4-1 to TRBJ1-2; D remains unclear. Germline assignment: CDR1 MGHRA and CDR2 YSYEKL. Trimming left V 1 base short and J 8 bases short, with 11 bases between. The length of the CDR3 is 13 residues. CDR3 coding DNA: TGCGCCAGCAGCCAAGCGGCAGGTGGGGGCTACACCTTC. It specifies CASSQAAGGGYTF.

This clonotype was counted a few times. CDR3 DNA: TGTGCCAGCAGTCGCGCGGACAGGGAGGGGATGAACACTGAAGCTTTCTTT. Translating it yields CASSRADREGMNTEAFF. The chain carries TRBV12-3 or TRBV12-4 and TRBJ1-1; 8 bases align to TRBD1. V shed 5 bases, J shed 0 bases, and the junction held 11 bases outside the gene matches. CDR3 length equals 17 residues.